This TCR beta chain is from a study of T cell responses to AZD1222 COVID-19 vaccine. In regard to this clone: Its antigen is unknown.

Profiling relied on immunoSEQ multiplex PCR, and the TCRdb table lists in-frame clones only, not all of them. The data contain 100,000 to 120,000 clones, 82% of them singletons. Overall study findings and caveats: Researchers report vaccine-associated CD4 TCRs spanning spike, with dominance at 160-218 and 743-854. Females made up more of the donors, who were largely white British, and clonal diversity may have come out too low. Spike-specific TCR breadth and depth both grew after two AZD1222 doses.

The sample here was peripheral blood, taken on day 0 of AZD1222 vaccination. The receptor was derived from an adult in good health.

CDR3 region: CASSPGTAGGAQYF. CDR3 bases: TGTGCCAGCAGCCCCGGGACAGCCGGAGGGGCCCAGTACTTC. V gene TRBV7-9 combines with J gene TRBJ2-5; D perhaps matches TRBD1 (7 bases). The germline V gene encodes CDR1 SEHNR and CDR2 FQNEAQ (reference sequence). The CDR3 has 14 residues. V was clipped by 5 bases and J by 9 bases, with 19 bases between them.